Below, one T cell receptor (beta chain) is given with its context. The germline CDR1 and CDR2 sequences are DFQATT and SNEGSKA (reference sequence). The CDR3 is 14 residues long. Deletions cut 1 base from V and 0 bases from J, with 9 bases between. This record comes from a study of molecular identifiers for immune sequencing clone quantification. Based on a CD8+CD4-CCR7+CD45RA+ profile, naive CD8 T cells were sorted. TCRdb reprocessed the PCR reads via MiXCR and lists one record per CDR3 protein. The repertoire holds approximately 500,000 distinct CDR3 sequences, with about 20% as singletons. The TCR originated in a human donor in good health. Some libraries in this study had Jurkat cell RNA spiked in. The sequenced sample consisted of naive CD8+ T cells from blood, with Jurkat cell RNA spiked in. As to subset: FACS-sorted CD8+CD4-CCR7+CD45RA+ naive T cells. The genes are TRBV20-1 and TRBJ2-5, with D maybe TRBD1 (5 bases). CDR3 sequence (DNA): TGCAGTGCTAGAGGACAGAGGTACCAAGAGACCCAGTACTTC. Translation: CSARGQRYQETQYF.